The entry that follows covers one T cell receptor (beta chain) sequence. Other DNA sequences from this sample encode an identical CDR3 as well. This CDR3 spans 13 amino acids. V shed 2 bases and J shed 3 bases, with 8 bases lying between them. From germline, CDR1 is SGHRS and CDR2 YFSETQ. Per the original data handling: Nucleated cell counts were estimated from reference gene primer amplification. Clones were sequenced by immunoSEQ multiplex PCR, and TCRdb holds only the in-frame ones, with some missing. Clonal size and the V and J genes are those of that table, whereas D and trimming came from the DNA. Of fewer than 300,000 clones listed, 70% to 90% were seen once; the top ten hold 2.6%. This entry comes from a study of blood T cell repertoires in COVID-19. Study at large: Acute and convalescent COVID-19 samples came from the United States, Italy and Spain. Nucleic acid was either cDNA or gDNA, and it came from T cells, B-cell-depleted T cells, or PBMCs.

Source material: peripheral blood. The source of this sequence is a woman aged 70 to 79 with active or convalescent COVID-19. The V gene is TRBV5-1, the J gene TRBJ2-5; D may be TRBD2 (6 bases). CDR3: CASSFGGEETQYF. In DNA form, the CDR3 reads TGCGCCAGCAGCTTTGGAGGGGAAGAGACCCAGTACTTC.